This passage covers 27 T cell receptor beta chains from one sample sequenced in a study of T cell clones after liver transplantation. Measured with immunoSEQ multiplex PCR; TCRdb has only the in-frame clones, and not every one. The sample shows 99,000 or so clones, approximately 78% of them seen only once. Sequenced material: CD4+ T cells from blood, taken before liver transplant. These receptors came from a human donor who received a liver transplant.

There are a few counts of this clone. This chain uses TRBV29-1 with TRBJ2-7; 9 nucleotides line up with TRBD2. The junction had 6 bases not matched to a gene; V was cut back by 7 bases and J by 2 bases. This CDR3 region has 13 residues. Per the germline V gene, CDR1 is SQVTM and CDR2 is ANQGSEA. This CDR3 is CSAIAGAAYEQYF. The CDR3 coding sequence is TGCAGCGCTATAGCGGGGGCCGCCTACGAGCAGTACTTC.

The rearrangement uses TRBV6-1 and TRBJ2-1; the D gene is possibly TRBD1 (6 bases). Germline V gives CDR1 MNHNS, CDR2 SASEGT. V lost 4 bases to trimming and J lost 13 bases, with 23 bases between them. The CDR3 covers 15 residues. CDR3 sequence: CASSGGPGDQLLQFF. In DNA form, the CDR3 reads TGTGCCAGCAGTGGGGGGCCCGGGGACCAATTACTACAGTTCTTC.

This clone was detected a few times. The sample has other DNA sequences that encode this CDR3 too. V usage is TRBV7-3 and J usage is TRBJ2-7, with D perhaps TRBD1 or TRBD2 (5 bases each). Germline lookup yields CDR1 SGHTA and CDR2 FQGTGA. V gave up 3 bases and J gave up 4 bases, with 10 bases separating them. The length of the CDR3 is 13 residues. CDR3 sequence: CASSFGAGYEQYF. In nucleotides, the CDR3 is TGTGCCAGCAGCTTTGGGGCGGGTTACGAGCAGTACTTC.

The J gene is TRBJ1-5, the V gene TRBV27, with D possibly being TRBD1 (6 bases). V was shortened by 5 bases and J by 0 bases, with 8 bases between the two germline ends. Germline V lookup: CDR1 MNHEY, CDR2 SMNVEV (reference sequence). The CDR3 is 14 residues long. CDR3 nucleotide sequence: TGTGCCAGCAGTCCAGGGGATAGCAATCAGCCCCAGCATTTT. Residues: CASSPGDSNQPQHF.

The chain carries TRBV28 and TRBJ1-1; maybe TRBD1 (6 bases). This CDR3 is 15 amino acids long. Germline V gene lookup returns CDR1 MDHEN and CDR2 SYDVKM. V was trimmed by 5 bases and J by 3 bases, leaving 16 bases between them. CDR3 nucleotide sequence: TGTGCCAGCAGTCCGGCCTCTTACAGGGACACTGAAGCTTTCTTT. The encoded protein is CASSPASYRDTEAFF.

The chain's CDR3 is CASSPDRGSYEQYF. CDR3 in DNA: TGCGCCAGCAGCCCGGACAGGGGGAGTTACGAGCAGTACTTC. The V call is TRBV5-1, the J call TRBJ2-7; 10 bases are a match to TRBD1. The CDR3 sequence is 14 residues long. The J segment lost 4 bases and the V segment lost 4 bases, leaving 5 bases of the junction unmatched. Germline-derived CDR1 and CDR2 are SGHRS and YFSETQ. The complete variable domain, with remaining parts taken from reference TRBV5-1 and TRBJ2-7, reads KAGVTQTPRYLIKTRGQQVTLSCSPISGHRSVSWYQQTPGQGLQFLFEYFSETQRNKGNFPGRFSGRQFSNSRSEMNVSTLELGDSALYLCASSPDRGSYEQYFGPGTRLTVT.

V gene TRBV5-1 combines with J gene TRBJ1-6, with 11 bases fitting TRBD1. With 4 bases clipped from V and 7 bases from J, the junction kept 4 bases outside the gene matches. Per germline, CDR1 SGHRS and CDR2 YFSETQ. The CDR3 is 15 residues long. As DNA, the CDR3 is TGCGCCAGCAGCGAACGGGACAGGGGGAATTCACCCCTCCACTTT. This codes for CASSERDRGNSPLHF.

The gene calls are TRBV27 and TRBJ2-3; 10 nucleotides align to TRBD1. V trimming: 3 bases; J trimming: 1 base; junction bases outside the gene matches: 4. Germline assignment: CDR1 MNHEY and CDR2 SMNVEV (reference sequence). CDR3 length equals 16 residues. CDR3 residues: CASSLDRGIGTDTQYF. The CDR3 DNA follows: TGTGCCAGCAGTTTGGACAGGGGGATTGGCACAGATACGCAGTATTTT.

The genes are TRBV28 and TRBJ2-2, with 7 positions matching TRBD1. V lost 6 bases, J lost 7 bases, and 5 bases stayed unmatched. The CDR3 extends over 13 amino acids. CDR1 and CDR2 (germline): MDHEN, SYDVKM. As DNA, the CDR3 is TGTGCCAGCAGCCTCGACAGGGACGGGGAGCTGTTTTTT. The encoded protein is CASSLDRDGELFF.

V gene TRBV27 combines with J gene TRBJ2-3, with D tentatively TRBD2 (5 bases). V lost 5 bases, J lost 1 base, and 10 bases lay in between. Germline lookup yields CDR1 MNHEY and CDR2 SMNVEV (reference sequence). This CDR3 is 14 amino acids long. The CDR3 coding sequence is TGTGCCAGCAGTCACGTGGGAGGCACAGATACGCAGTATTTT. Protein product: CASSHVGGTDTQYF.

This clone has at least ten counts. The J gene is TRBJ2-7, the V gene TRBV15, with a weak D call TRBD2 (6 bases). The CDR3 spans 13 residues. Germline assignment: CDR1 LNHNV and CDR2 YYDKDF (reference sequence). The germline V and J ends were trimmed by 1 base and 7 bases, with 11 bases remaining between them. CDR3 sequence: CATSRGPAGEQYF. DNA of the CDR3: TGTGCCACCAGCAGAGGACCGGCGGGGGAGCAGTACTTC. The whole variable domain, filled in from reference TRBV15 and TRBJ2-7, reads DAMVIQNPRYQVTQFGKPVTLSCSQTLNHNVMYWYQQKSSQAPKLLFHYYDKDFNNEADTPDNFQSRRPNTSFCFLDIRSPGLGDTAMYLCATSRGPAGEQYFGPGTRLTVT.

This rearrangement joins TRBV7-6 to TRBJ1-5, with D tentatively TRBD1 (6 bases). Trimming shortened V by 5 bases and J by 1 base, and 12 bases separated the two germline ends. The CDR3 runs 15 residues. Germline CDR1 is SGHVS and CDR2 is FNYEAQ. The chain's CDR3 is CASSPEGESNQPQHF. For the CDR3, the DNA is TGTGCCAGCAGCCCGGAGGGGGAGAGCAATCAGCCCCAGCATTTT.

The genes are TRBV7-2 and TRBJ2-2; a weak D match, TRBD1 (6 bases). CDR3 length: 12 residues. V shed 0 bases and J shed 13 bases, with 9 bases lying between them. Per the germline V gene, CDR1 is SGHTA and CDR2 is FQGNSA. CDR3 DNA sequence: TGTGCCAGCAGCTTAGCGGGGACATTGCTGTTTTTT. It codes for CASSLAGTLLFF.

This clone was counted between two and nine times. The chain carries TRBV7-2 and TRBJ2-2; D remains ambiguous. CDR1 and CDR2 (germline): SGHTA, FQGNSA. The CDR3 contains 11 residues. Trimming cost V 6 bases and J 5 bases, with 4 bases left between them. The CDR3 nucleotides read TGTGCCAGCAGACCAACCGGGGAGCTGTTTTTT. Amino acid sequence: CASRPTGELFF.

This clone was detected only a few times. This chain connects TRBV2 to TRBJ1-1; weak D call: TRBD1 (5 bases). Between the trimmed V and J ends, which lost 3 bases and 7 bases, there was a span of 9 bases. CDR1 SNHLY and CDR2 FYNNEI come from the germline V gene. The CDR3 consists of 12 residues. CDR3 protein: CASSELTGEAFF. The CDR3 nucleotides are TGTGCCAGCAGTGAGCTTACAGGTGAAGCTTTCTTT. Drawing the rest from reference TRBV2 and TRBJ1-1, the complete variable domain is EPEVTQTPSHQVTQMGQEVILRCVPISNHLYFYWYRQILGQKVEFLVSFYNNEISEKSEIFDDQFSVERPDGSNFTLKIRSTKLEDSAMYFCASSELTGEAFFGQGTRLTVV.

The chain combines TRBV9 with TRBJ2-5; no definite D call. Germline V CDR1 and CDR2: SGDLS, YYNGEE. The V end was cut by 0 bases, the J end by 2 bases, with 5 bases between. This CDR3 region has 13 residues. CDR3 DNA sequence: TGTGCCAGCAGCGTAGAAGGGCAAGAGACCCAGTACTTC. Amino acids: CASSVEGQETQYF.

The V gene is TRBV6-5, the J gene TRBJ2-3; tentative D call: TRBD2 (6 bases). The length of the CDR3 is 14 residues. V was trimmed by 6 bases and J by 4 bases, leaving 14 bases between them. The germline V gene encodes CDR1 MNHEY and CDR2 SVGAGI. The CDR3 DNA reads TGTGCCAGCAGCCTCGGAGGGCGAGCAGATACGCAGTATTTT. Translating it yields CASSLGGRADTQYF.

This clone has a handful of counts. The chain employs TRBV11-2 and TRBJ1-2; 9 bases agree with TRBD1. Trimming cost V 6 bases and J 4 bases; bases outside gene matches: 18. This CDR3 has 18 residues. The germline V gene encodes CDR1 SGHAT and CDR2 FQNNGV. CDR3 bases: TGTGCCAGCAGTCCCCGGGGGCTGCGGGACAGGGCGATCTATGGCTACACCTTC. This codes for CASSPRGLRDRAIYGYTF.

V and J are TRBV28 and TRBJ2-2; D is perhaps TRBD1 (6 bases). Germline V gene sequence: CDR1 MDHEN, CDR2 SYDVKM. The ends were cut back, 4 bases at V and 1 base at J, with 10 bases in the middle. There are 15 residues in the CDR3. The CDR3 spells CASSSPQGNTGELFF. CDR3 DNA sequence: TGTGCCAGCAGTTCCCCACAGGGGAACACCGGGGAGCTGTTTTTT. The full variable domain, its missing parts supplied by reference TRBV28 and TRBJ2-2, is DVKVTQSSRYLVKRTGEKVFLECVQDMDHENMFWYRQDPGLGLRLIYFSYDVKMKEKGDIPEGYSVSREKKERFSLILESASTNQTSMYLCASSSPQGNTGELFFGEGSRLTVL.

Comment on this clone: This sample also contains other DNA sequences that code for the same CDR3. The V gene is TRBV5-1, the J gene TRBJ1-3; possibly TRBD1 for D (5 bases). CDR3 length: 15 amino acids. CDR1 and CDR2 from the germline V gene are SGHRS and YFSETQ. V shed 0 bases and J shed 0 bases, with 7 bases lying between them. The CDR3 sequence is CASSLVGDSGNTIYF. CDR3 coding DNA: TGCGCCAGCAGCTTGGTGGGGGACTCTGGAAACACCATATATTTT.

The V and J genes are TRBV7-2 and TRBJ2-7, with no clear D. V shed 5 bases and J shed 6 bases, with 14 bases lying between them. The CDR3 covers 13 residues. CDR1 SGHTA and CDR2 FQGNSA come from the germline V gene. CDR3 sequence (DNA): TGTGCCAGCAGCAGCAGCTCTAGGTTCGAGCAGTACTTC. This codes for CASSSSSRFEQYF.

This sequence joins TRBV5-6 and TRBJ1-1; 7 bases map to TRBD1. This CDR3 has 15 amino acids. The ends lost 7 bases at V and 3 bases at J; junction bases unmatched: 12. CDR1 and CDR2 (germline): SGHDT, YYEEEE. CDR3 sequence reads: CASQNQGQPYTEAFF. Here the CDR3 DNA reads TGTGCCAGCCAGAATCAGGGACAGCCATACACTGAAGCTTTCTTT.

The chain couples TRBV5-1 to TRBJ2-7, with 7 bases identical to TRBD1. This CDR3 is 14 amino acids long. Per germline, CDR1 SGHRS and CDR2 YFSETQ. Trimming cost V 3 bases and J 5 bases; bases outside gene matches: 8. In DNA, the CDR3 is TGCGCCAGCAGCTCTACGACAGGGAAAGACGAGCAGTACTTC. This gives the protein CASSSTTGKDEQYF. Using reference TRBV5-1 and TRBJ2-7 for the parts outside the CDR3, the full variable domain is KAGVTQTPRYLIKTRGQQVTLSCSPISGHRSVSWYQQTPGQGLQFLFEYFSETQRNKGNFPGRFSGRQFSNSRSEMNVSTLELGDSALYLCASSSTTGKDEQYFGPGTRLTVT.

The CDR3 DNA sequence: TGTGCCAGCAGCTTAGCTCCCAATCAGCCCCAGCATTTT. This translates into CASSLAPNQPQHF. V usage is TRBV7-9 and J usage is TRBJ1-5; D is undetermined. The CDR3 runs to 13 residues. CDR1 and CDR2 from the germline V gene are SEHNR and FQNEAQ (reference sequence). Trimming removed 0 bases from V and 3 bases from J, with 3 bases in between.

This chain links TRBV29-1 with TRBJ2-7; 8 bases line up with TRBD1. V lost 7 bases to trimming and J lost 6 bases; unmatched junction nucleotides: 2. The CDR3 has 10 amino acids. The V gene's germline CDR1 is SQVTM and CDR2 ANQGSEA. CDR3 residues: CSAGQGEQYF. CDR3 coding DNA: TGCAGCGCTGGACAGGGCGAGCAGTACTTC.

This chain links TRBV7-8 with TRBJ2-1; 9 bases fit TRBD2. The CDR3 loop spans 14 amino acids. The germline gives CDR1 SGHVS, CDR2 FQNEAQ. V was clipped by 4 bases and J by 8 bases; unmatched bases: 6. The CDR3: CASSWAGGPYEQFF. The CDR3 region has the DNA TGTGCCAGCAGCTGGGCGGGGGGGCCGTATGAGCAGTTCTTC.

This chain uses TRBV5-1 with TRBJ1-2, with D possibly being TRBD1 (5 bases). The CDR3 sequence is 16 residues long. Germline CDR1 SGHRS, CDR2 YFSETQ. Trimming removed 4 bases from V and 4 bases from J, with 20 bases in between. CDR3 DNA sequence: TGCGCCAGCAGCGATGGGACGAGGGCAAGAGTCTATGGCTACACCTTC. This translates into CASSDGTRARVYGYTF.